A single T cell receptor beta chain is shown here with its context. Its antigen remains unidentified. The sample belongs to a study of human CD8 memory T cell subsets. Study-level findings and limits: Stem-like memory and precursor exhausted T cell repertoires had very little in common with each other. Stem-like memory and precursor exhausted T cell populations exhibited comparably high diversity, in distinction to effector memory cells.

The CDR3 totals 16 residues. The germline V gene has CDR1 DFQATT and CDR2 SNEGSKA (reference sequence). TCR beta was sequenced from UMI-tagged 5' RACE libraries. Authors' methods: Within each TCR beta library, functional CDR3 beta clonotypes numbered between about 2,800 and 18,000. TCRdb re-analyzed the 5' RACE reads; it lists each CDR3 protein once, without DNA. It is TCRdb's table, rather than the study itself, that gives the V and J calls and clone size. In total, the table holds about 6,600 distinct CDR3 sequences. The study classified TPEX cells as CCR7+ PD-1+ TIGIT+ early memory CD8+ T cells bearing exhausted-like traits. Per subset, duplicate vials of approximately 150,000 sorted CD8+ T cells supplied RNA.

This TCR was sampled from a human donor in good health. Sample: CD8+ T cells from PBMCs. V gene TRBV20-1 combines with J gene TRBJ2-3; the TRBD1 assignment by TCRdb is unverifiable without DNA. Here the CDR3 reads CSARDPTGENTDTQYF.